The clone carrying this T cell receptor beta chain was counted a single time. These data belong to a study of blood T cell repertoires in COVID-19. Study-level background: The United States, Italy and Spain were the sources of the acute and convalescent COVID-19 samples. From T cells, B-cell-depleted T cells, or PBMCs came the material, which was cDNA or gDNA.

Original processing notes: Reference gene primer amplification gave estimated nucleated cell counts. Using immunoSEQ multiplex PCR, the repertoire was profiled, and TCRdb retains in-frame clones only, with some absent. V and J calls and clone size come straight from that table; D and trimming were deduced from the DNA. The table includes tens of thousands of clones, about 90% detected once. Trimming removed 5 bases from V and 0 bases from J, with 20 bases in between. The CDR3 sequence is 17 residues long. Looked up from germline, CDR1 is SGHRS and CDR2 is YFSETQ. This chain uses TRBV5-1 with TRBJ1-1; no reliable D call. This TCR derives from a man in his fifties or sixties with active or convalescent COVID-19. Sequencing was performed on peripheral blood. CDR3 residues: CASRPKPTQTMNTEAFF. The CDR3 DNA is TGCGCCAGCAGACCGAAACCCACACAGACCATGAACACTGAAGCTTTCTTT.